The present entry profiles one T cell receptor (beta chain) with its context. The specificity of this receptor is unknown. No base quality information exists; no much larger clone differs at one position. CDR1 SGHDN and CDR2 FVKESK were looked up in the germline V gene. V drops 0 bases and J drops 2 bases, leaving 14 bases in between. The CDR3 starts with the cysteine, ends with the phenylalanine, and has 16 residues. The only DNA kept is the CDR3, 48 bases in frame from the first base. The library was produced with the immunoSEQ multiplex PCR assay. TCRdb holds this immuneACCESS table with in-frame rearrangements only. Some clones are missing; in checked studies, unresolved V genes explain under half, and the rest has no known cause. The sample contains 700,000 or so clones, 75% to 90% of them found a single time. The top ten hold around 0.0094% of the sample. The data stem from a study of shared T cell receptors in the human thymus (dated by TCRdb to the early 2020s). At the level of the whole study: The study investigated the way shared, self-reactive T-cell receptor alpha chains are produced in the human thymus.

This same sample was also part of a study on human thymus T cells. The other study reports the following: Donors were immunologically healthy infants undergoing open corrective cardiac surgery for congenital heart defects in Finland. Thymus tissue was obtained as surgical resects removed during corrective cardiac surgery. Both the thymic and the peripheral blood repertoires appeared to show biased V and J gene segment usage. According to the related research, thymic TCR repertoires were highly overlapping among unrelated individuals. The study used under 10 infant thymus samples plus four related peripheral blood samples to characterize TCR alpha and beta repertoires. Donor ages ranged from roughly 7 to 250 days, and the cohort comprised 5 to 7 male and two female infants. Thymocytes were released mechanically from tissue and stored at -70 °C as pellets of roughly 8.5-32 million cells. A QIAsymphony instrument was used to extract genomic DNA from the frozen cell pellets. Using the immunoSEQ multiplex PCR assay, the TCRB and TCRAD loci were amplified from a standardized quantity of quality-controlled genomic DNA. Amplicons spanned the V(D)J region at a length sufficient to cover the CDR3 and identify V and J genes. Amplicon sequencing was performed on an Illumina platform through the commercial immunoSEQ service. Primer bias and sequencing errors were corrected using previously described methods, and TCRAD and TCRB definitions followed the IMGT database. The repertoires were analysed using immunoSEQ Analyzer 3.0 and VDJTools for basic statistics, V/J segment usage, diversity estimates, rarefaction and pairwise overlap. To estimate diversity, the Chao1, ChaoE, Efron-Thisted, Shannon and inverse Simpson indices were applied, and diversity was also estimated on datasets down-sampled to the smallest sample. Repertoire overlap was determined by strict matching of CDR3 nucleotide sequence, V gene and J gene, and Jaccard-based multidimensional scaling clustering was applied. Thymus samples yielded on average approximately 840,000 unique TCRB clonotypes, compared with 75,000 to 85,000 from blood samples.

Sequencing used thymocytes. The TCR comes from a girl less than two years old with a congenital heart defect. Donor details come from another sample of the same person, matched by shared clones. The rearranged chain carries TRBV14 and TRBJ2-7; no D gene can be assigned with confidence. The nucleotide sequence is TGTGCCAGCAGCCAAGATGAGCTCGAAGAAGCCTACGAGCAGTACTTC. Its amino acids are CASSQDELEEAYEQYF.